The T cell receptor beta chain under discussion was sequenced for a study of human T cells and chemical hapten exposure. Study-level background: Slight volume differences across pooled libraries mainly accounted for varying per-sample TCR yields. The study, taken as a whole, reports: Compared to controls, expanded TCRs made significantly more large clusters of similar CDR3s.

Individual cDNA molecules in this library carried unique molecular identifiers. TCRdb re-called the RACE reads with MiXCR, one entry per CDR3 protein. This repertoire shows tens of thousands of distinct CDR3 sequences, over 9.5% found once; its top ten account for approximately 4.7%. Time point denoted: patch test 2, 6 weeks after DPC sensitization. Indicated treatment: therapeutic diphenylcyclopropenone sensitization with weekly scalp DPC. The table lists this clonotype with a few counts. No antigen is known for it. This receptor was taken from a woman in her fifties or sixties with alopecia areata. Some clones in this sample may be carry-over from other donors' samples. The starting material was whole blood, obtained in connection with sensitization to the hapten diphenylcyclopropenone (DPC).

CDR3 in amino acids: CASGTGWFEQYF. CDR3 coding DNA: TGTGCCAGCGGGACAGGGTGGTTCGAGCAGTACTTC. The chain couples TRBV6-2 or TRBV6-3 to TRBJ2-7; 9 bases agree with TRBD1. Per germline, CDR1 MNHEY and CDR2 SVGEGT. V shed 8 bases and J 6 bases; nucleotides not matched to a gene: 5. The CDR3 loop spans 12 amino acids.